This entry lists 8 T cell receptor beta chains sequenced from one sample in a study of OX40 agonist ivuxolimab in advanced cancers. TCRdb's table, derived via immunoSEQ multiplex PCR, lists solely in-frame clones and lacks some. This sample has nearly 80,000 clones, with around 90% found just once. The material sequenced was CD4+ or CD8+ T cells sorted from blood, taken in a trial of the OX40 agonist ivuxolimab. These receptors originate from an adult with an advanced solid tumor such as melanoma, head and neck, liver or kidney cancer.

The chain is built from TRBV9 and TRBJ2-7; D unclear. The length of the CDR3 is 13 residues. CDR1 is SGDLS and CDR2 is YYNGEE in the germline V gene. Trimming left V 2 bases short and J 3 bases short, with 9 bases between. The CDR3 nucleotides read TGTGCCAGCAGCGTCCTGGGCGGCTACGAGCAGTACTTC. Protein product: CASSVLGGYEQYF.

The rearrangement links TRBV6-1 to TRBJ1-2; D unclear. V dropped 4 bases and J dropped 5 bases, with 14 bases sitting between them. The CDR3 extends over 14 amino acids. Germline CDR1 is MNHNS and CDR2 is SASEGT. CDR3 protein: CASSGERAEYGYTF. The CDR3 DNA reads TGTGCCAGCAGTGGGGAAAGGGCCGAGTATGGCTACACCTTC.

Only one count was recorded for this clone. The V and J genes are TRBV18 and TRBJ2-7; no reliable D call. The V gene lost 1 base and the J gene lost 0 bases, with 4 bases spanning the gap. The CDR3 loop spans 13 amino acids. The germline gives CDR1 KGHSH, CDR2 LQKENI. The CDR3 coding sequence is TGTGCCAGCTCACCACTCAGCTCCTACGAGCAGTACTTC. Residues: CASSPLSSYEQYF.

The V gene is TRBV28, the J gene TRBJ2-1; TRBD1 or TRBD2 may be the D gene (5 bases each). Trimming removed 7 bases from V and 6 bases from J, with 16 bases in between. Germline loops: CDR1 MDHEN, CDR2 SYDVKM. The CDR3 is 14 residues long. The CDR3 loop is CASNGAGSINEQFF. CDR3 bases: TGTGCCAGCAACGGGGCAGGGTCCATCAATGAGCAGTTCTTC.

V usage is TRBV28 and J usage is TRBJ1-2; D remains unclear. The V gene lost 3 bases and the J gene lost 2 bases, with 7 bases spanning the gap. Per the germline V gene, CDR1 is MDHEN and CDR2 is SYDVKM. The CDR3 extends over 13 amino acids. Here the CDR3 reads CASSFSRNYGYTF. The CDR3 region has the DNA TGTGCCAGCAGTTTCAGCAGAAACTATGGCTACACCTTC.

This clone was counted between two and nine times. The genes are TRBV7-8 and TRBJ1-3; D gene ambiguous. The CDR3 is 15 residues long. CDR1 and CDR2 (germline): SGHVS, FQNEAQ. The V and J ends lost 3 bases and 0 bases respectively, with 9 bases between them. CDR3 DNA: TGTGCCAGCAGCTTCCAATTAATCTCTGGAAACACCATATATTTT. It encodes CASSFQLISGNTIYF.

The V gene is TRBV6-5, the J gene TRBJ1-3; D remains ambiguous. CDR1 is MNHEY, CDR2 SVGAGI, per germline. The CDR3 sequence is 14 residues long. V was clipped by 6 bases and J by 0 bases, with 9 bases between them. CDR3 bases: TGTGCCAGCAGACCGGACTTCTCTGGAAACACCATATATTTT. It yields the protein CASRPDFSGNTIYF.

The chain is built from TRBV15 and TRBJ2-5, with TRBD1 matching 10 bases. The assigned J gene may be wrong: the sequence end matches TRBJ2-7 better. This CDR3 region has 15 residues. Germline CDR1 is LNHNV and CDR2 is YYDKDF (reference sequence). The CDR3 DNA sequence: TGTGCCACCAGCCCCCGGACAGGGGGGAAATACGAGCAGTACTTC. Translation gives CATSPRTGGKYEQYF.